Detailed here is one TCR beta chain. What it recognizes is unknown. These data are taken from a study of shared clonotypes between healthy human individuals. About the research overall: Donors had three CD4 naive, three CD4 memory, two CD8 naive and one CD8 memory plate apiece.

General study points: Naive subsets, compared against memory subsets, generally had larger estimated richness values. Clonotypes which were not shared had lower generation probabilities than clonotypes that all four donors shared. Approximately 5.4% of naive CD4 clonotypes were common to a handful of donors.

Germline CDR1 reads MGHDK; CDR2 reads SYGVNS. This CDR3 contains 15 residues. V lost 6 bases to trimming and J lost 6 bases, with 19 bases between them. It was CD45RO-negative cells, positively selected for CCR7, that made up naive CD8 cells, with terminally differentiated effector memory CD45RA+ cells excluded. Produced via immunoSEQ multiplex PCR; TCRdb's table is partial and in-frame only. This table holds around 2,000,000 clones, roughly 94% found once. V is TRBV25-1 and J is TRBJ2-3; the D is unclear. Sequencing was done on a sample of naive CD8+ T cells sorted from blood. The receptor comes from a man aged 18-30 years in good health. CDR3 in DNA: TGTGCCAGCAGCCCCTCGTACGACGCTGAGGATACGCAGTATTTT. Protein: CASSPSYDAEDTQYF.